This T cell receptor (beta chain) is from a study of OX40 agonist ivuxolimab in advanced cancers. About the study: Dosing consisted of intravenous ivuxolimab at 0.01 to 10 mg/kg every 2 weeks. Patients were under 90% male with ages roughly 20 to 90, mean about 60. Study-level points and caveats: Determination of antigen specificity was not performed for the expanded peripheral T cells.

Worth noting for this clone: No antigen is known for it.

The CDR3 has 13 amino acids. From germline, CDR1 is SQVTM and CDR2 ANQGSEA. V was pared by 4 bases and J by 8 bases, with 6 bases of the junction left unmatched. Sequenced by immunoSEQ multiplex PCR; TCRdb stores in-frame clones only, minus some. The sample consists of 65,000 to 100,000 clones, around nine tenths of them appearing once. Peripheral blood came from all dose cohorts at three timepoints. This specimen was CD4+ or CD8+ T cells sorted from blood, taken in a trial of the OX40 agonist ivuxolimab. This clonotype was obtained from an adult with an advanced solid tumor such as melanoma, head and neck, liver or kidney cancer. This chain uses TRBV29-1 with TRBJ1-2; 11 bases match TRBD1. This chain's CDR3 is CSVVRTGGYGYTF. The CDR3 region has the DNA TGCAGCGTTGTCAGGACAGGGGGCTACGGCTACACCTTC.